This TCR beta chain was identified in a study of CD8 T cells in Susac syndrome. The germline gives CDR1 LGHNA, CDR2 YNFKEQ. Deletions cut 4 bases from V and 0 bases from J, with 12 bases between. This CDR3 spans 16 amino acids. CD8+ and CD4+ T cells taken from blood had their TCR beta sequenced. Treatment-naive patients with stable or active relapsing-remitting disease served as multiple sclerosis controls. Both CD4+ and CD8+ T cells were negatively isolated, and TEMRA cells underwent FACS enrichment. It was with random hexamers that 0.5 to 1 ug RNA was reverse transcribed. TCR beta CDR3 was amplified by immunoSEQ covering 54 Vbeta and 13 Jbeta. TCRdb re-derived calls from the immunoSEQ multiplex PCR reads in MiXCR, one entry per CDR3 protein. The data show some 300,000 distinct CDR3 sequences, with approximately 91% seen just once and 0.18% held by the top ten.

V usage is TRBV4-2 and J usage is TRBJ2-2, with D unclear. This receptor was taken from a human donor with multiple sclerosis. The sequencing input was CD8+ T cells from PBMCs. CDR3 loop: CASSPVVGANTGELFF. CDR3 DNA: TGTGCCAGCAGCCCTGTGGTAGGAGCGAACACCGGGGAGCTGTTTTTT.